Listed below are T cell receptor beta chains from one sample, sequenced in a study of T cell responses to AZD1222 COVID-19 vaccine. Sequencing used immunoSEQ multiplex PCR; TCRdb keeps in-frame clones, though not all of them. The table shows approximately 180,000 clones, with roughly 87% occurring only once. This specimen was peripheral blood, taken on day 0 of AZD1222 vaccination. These receptors were collected from an adult in good health. CDR3s include the opening cysteine and the closing phenylalanine or tryptophan. The D gene is left open where the match is weak. Size is stated for part of the rows, as once, few or many counts, or as a class when the clone is expanded.

V gene,D gene,clone size,J gene,CDR3 protein,CDR3 DNA
TRBV30,NA,NA,TRBJ1-5,CAWSAGDIINQPQHF,TGTGCCTGGAGTGCCGGGGACATAATAAATCAGCCCCAGCATTTT
TRBV19,TRBD1,NA,TRBJ1-2,CASSARDRPANYGYTF,TGTGCCAGTAGTGCCCGGGACAGACCGGCTAACTATGGCTACACCTTC
TRBV7-2,NA,NA,TRBJ2-7,CASSLGGVQGYEQYF,TGTGCCAGCAGCTTGGGGGGAGTACAGGGATACGAGCAGTACTTC
TRBV2,NA,NA,TRBJ1-5,CASSAGRDQPQHF,TGTGCCAGCAGTGCGGGCAGAGATCAGCCCCAGCATTTT
TRBV29-1,NA,NA,TRBJ2-2,CSGSRSNTGELFF,TGCAGCGGCTCTCGGTCGAACACCGGGGAGCTGTTTTTT
TRBV28,NA,NA,TRBJ1-2,CASQFGGGLRNNYGYTF,TGTGCCAGCCAGTTTGGTGGGGGCTTGAGAAATAACTATGGCTACACCTTC
TRBV9,TRBD2,NA,TRBJ2-3,CASSVGAGGYTDTQYF,TGTGCCAGCAGCGTAGGAGCGGGGGGGTACACAGATACGCAGTATTTT
TRBV10-1,NA,NA,TRBJ2-1,CASSDASPSSYNEQFF,TGCGCCAGCAGTGATGCGTCCCCCAGCTCCTACAATGAGCAGTTCTTC
TRBV19,TRBD1,NA,TRBJ1-2,CASSPGTDNFYGYTF,TGTGCCAGTAGTCCCGGGACAGACAATTTCTATGGCTACACCTTC
TRBV6-5,NA,NA,TRBJ2-7,CASSYEQGYEQYF,TGTGCCAGCAGTTATGAGCAGGGCTACGAGCAGTACTTC
TRBV9,NA,NA,TRBJ1-4,CASSLRGGGGNEKLFF,TGTGCCAGCAGCCTCCGCGGTGGGGGGGGGAATGAAAAACTGTTTTTT
TRBV6-2/TRBV6-3,TRBD2,NA,TRBJ2-3,CASSAPGTSAADTQYF,TGTGCCAGCAGTGCCCCCGGGACTAGCGCGGCAGATACGCAGTATTTT
TRBV2,NA,NA,TRBJ2-7,CASDRSSYEQYF,TGTGCCAGTGACAGGAGCTCCTACGAGCAGTACTTC
TRBV19,TRBD2,NA,TRBJ2-4,CASSDPLAGASKNIQYF,TGTGCCAGTAGTGACCCTCTAGCGGGAGCGTCCAAAAACATTCAGTACTTC
TRBV5-6,TRBD2,NA,TRBJ2-7,CASSLEVAGLTYEQYF,TGTGCCAGCAGCTTGGAAGTAGCGGGGCTTACCTACGAGCAGTACTTC
TRBV4-1,TRBD2,NA,TRBJ2-1,CASSQESPGGSYNEQFF,TGCGCCAGCAGCCAAGAAAGCCCCGGGGGGAGTTACAATGAGCAGTTCTTC
TRBV30,NA,NA,TRBJ1-1,CAWSLGLNTEAFF,TGTGCCTGGAGTTTGGGGTTAAACACTGAAGCTTTCTTT
TRBV19,NA,NA,TRBJ2-7,CASSISGRGYEQYF,TGTGCCAGTAGTATTAGTGGGAGAGGCTACGAGCAGTACTTC
TRBV25-1,TRBD2,NA,TRBJ2-1,CASSELGRGTSGSNEQFF,TGTGCCAGCAGTGAATTAGGTAGGGGGACTAGCGGGAGCAATGAGCAGTTCTTC
TRBV18,NA,NA,TRBJ2-1,CASSPGRRSDRHNEQFF,TGTGCCAGCTCACCCGGGAGACGATCGGACAGGCACAATGAGCAGTTCTTC
TRBV5-6,TRBD1,NA,TRBJ1-6,CASTRRRTGDSPLHF,TGTGCCAGCACCCGCCGGCGGACAGGGGACTCACCCCTCCACTTT
TRBV7-6,NA,NA,TRBJ1-5,CASSSRTEINQPQHF,TGTGCCAGCAGCTCAAGGACGGAGATAAATCAGCCCCAGCATTTT
TRBV28,TRBD1,NA,TRBJ2-2,CASRTQGSDTGELFF,TGTGCCAGCAGGACACAGGGGTCGGACACCGGGGAGCTGTTTTTT
TRBV6-5,NA,NA,TRBJ2-7,CASSYGGGTREQYF,TGTGCCAGCAGTTACGGTGGCGGGACGAGGGAGCAGTACTTC
TRBV28,NA,once,TRBJ1-5,CASSFGSGGNQPQHF,TGTGCCAGCAGTTTCGGTTCCGGGGGGAATCAGCCCCAGCATTTT
TRBV4-1,TRBD2,NA,TRBJ2-1,CASSQHTAGGPVVYNEQFF,TGCGCCAGCAGCCAGCATACGGCGGGAGGGCCTGTAGTCTACAATGAGCAGTTCTTC
TRBV5-1,TRBD1,NA,TRBJ2-1,CASSLGSGTGYNEQFF,TGCGCCAGCAGCTTGGGCTCCGGGACAGGGTACAATGAGCAGTTCTTC
TRBV5-4,NA,NA,TRBJ1-1,CASTPGGGGAFF,TGTGCCAGCACCCCGGGGGGGGGAGGAGCTTTCTTT
TRBV18,NA,few,TRBJ2-7,CASSAGQLLEQYF,TGTGCCAGCTCGGCGGGACAGCTACTCGAGCAGTACTTC
TRBV6-5,NA,NA,TRBJ1-1,CASSYSPGALNTEAFF,TGTGCCAGCAGTTACTCGCCAGGGGCCTTGAACACTGAAGCTTTCTTT
TRBV18,NA,NA,TRBJ2-7,CASSSEGHLYEQYF,TGTGCCAGCTCATCGGAGGGACACCTCTACGAGCAGTACTTC
TRBV6-4,TRBD2,NA,TRBJ2-2,CASSRLADTGELFF,TGTGCCAGCAGTCGACTAGCGGACACCGGGGAGCTGTTTTTT
TRBV4-1,NA,NA,TRBJ1-5,CASSQDPPSGSNQPQHF,TGCGCCAGCAGCCAAGATCCCCCCTCAGGTAGCAATCAGCCCCAGCATTTT
TRBV5-5,TRBD1,NA,TRBJ1-1,CASSSRQGKDTEAFF,TGTGCCAGCAGTTCCCGACAGGGAAAGGACACTGAAGCTTTCTTT
TRBV30,NA,NA,TRBJ1-1,CAWSVGGSTTEAFF,TGTGCCTGGAGTGTAGGGGGGTCTACCACTGAAGCTTTCTTT
TRBV5-4,NA,NA,TRBJ2-3,CASSLSYTDTQYF,TGTGCCAGCAGCTTGTCGTACACAGATACGCAGTATTTT
TRBV5-1,NA,NA,TRBJ2-2,CATGKTAVTGELFF,TGCGCCACAGGAAAAACGGCGGTTACCGGGGAGCTGTTTTTT
TRBV3-1/TRBV3-2,NA,NA,TRBJ2-1,CASSQAPSGAEQFF,TGTGCCAGCAGCCAAGCACCCTCAGGGGCAGAGCAGTTCTTC
TRBV28,NA,NA,TRBJ2-1,CASRTPGLDSYNEQFF,TGTGCCAGCAGGACTCCGGGACTCGACTCCTACAATGAGCAGTTCTTC
TRBV19,NA,NA,TRBJ1-5,CASSIQLDQPQHF,TGTGCCAGTAGTATACAGCTGGATCAGCCCCAGCATTTT
TRBV27,TRBD2,few,TRBJ2-7,CASSFGLAASSSYEQYF,TGTGCCAGCAGTTTTGGACTAGCGGCCTCAAGCTCCTACGAGCAGTACTTC
TRBV10-3,NA,once,TRBJ1-1,CAISKGGTEAFF,TGTGCCATCAGTAAAGGGGGCACTGAAGCTTTCTTT
TRBV29-1,NA,NA,TRBJ1-1,CSVEPNLNTEAFF,TGCAGCGTTGAGCCCAACCTGAACACTGAAGCTTTCTTT
TRBV29-1,NA,NA,TRBJ2-3,CVAWGGRIGDTQYF,TGCGTCGCATGGGGGGGGCGAATCGGAGATACGCAGTATTTT
TRBV2,NA,NA,TRBJ1-1,CASRQGRNTEAFF,TGTGCCAGCAGGCAGGGGAGGAACACTGAAGCTTTCTTT
TRBV30,TRBD1,NA,TRBJ1-1,CAWSLQGGTEAFF,TGTGCCTGGAGCCTACAGGGGGGAACTGAAGCTTTCTTT
TRBV9,NA,few,TRBJ1-2,CASSSRGGYTF,TGTGCCAGCAGCTCTAGAGGAGGCTACACCTTC
TRBV5-1,NA,NA,TRBJ2-3,CASSLYTRGTDTQYF,TGCGCCAGCAGCTTGTACACGAGAGGCACAGATACGCAGTATTTT